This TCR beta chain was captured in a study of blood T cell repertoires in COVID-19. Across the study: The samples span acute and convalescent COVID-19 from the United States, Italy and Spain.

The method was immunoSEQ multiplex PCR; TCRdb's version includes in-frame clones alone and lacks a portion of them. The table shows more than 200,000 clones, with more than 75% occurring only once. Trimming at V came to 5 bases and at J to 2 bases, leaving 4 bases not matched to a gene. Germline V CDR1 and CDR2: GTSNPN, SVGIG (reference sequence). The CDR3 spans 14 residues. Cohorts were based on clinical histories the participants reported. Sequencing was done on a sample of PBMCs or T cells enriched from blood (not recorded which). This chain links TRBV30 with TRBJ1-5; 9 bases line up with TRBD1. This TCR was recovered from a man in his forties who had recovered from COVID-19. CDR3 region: CAWGTGIGNQPQHF. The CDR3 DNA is TGTGCCTGGGGGACAGGGATCGGCAATCAGCCCCAGCATTTT. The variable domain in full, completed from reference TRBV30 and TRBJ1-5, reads SQTIHQWPATLVQPVGSPLSLECTVEGTSNPNLYWYRQAAGRGLQLLFYSVGIGQISSEVPQNLSASRPQDRQFILSSKKLLLSDSGFYLCAWGTGIGNQPQHFGDGTRLSIL.